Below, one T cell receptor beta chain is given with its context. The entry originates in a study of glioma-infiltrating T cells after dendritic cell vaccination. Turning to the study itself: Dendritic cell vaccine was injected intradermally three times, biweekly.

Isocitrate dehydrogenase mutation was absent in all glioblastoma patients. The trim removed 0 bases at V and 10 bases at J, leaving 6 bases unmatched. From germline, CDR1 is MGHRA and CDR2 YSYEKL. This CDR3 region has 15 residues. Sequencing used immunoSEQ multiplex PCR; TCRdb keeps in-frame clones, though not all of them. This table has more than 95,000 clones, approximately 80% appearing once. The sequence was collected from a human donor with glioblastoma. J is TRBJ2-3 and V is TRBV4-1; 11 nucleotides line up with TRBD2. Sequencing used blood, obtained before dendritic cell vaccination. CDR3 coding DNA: TGCGCCAGCAGCCAAGATCTTACTAGCGGGGGACCGCAGTATTTT. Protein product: CASSQDLTSGGPQYF.